The TCR beta chain under discussion was sequenced for a study of T cell responses to AZD1222 COVID-19 vaccine. Turning to this clone: Its antigen is unidentified.

CDR1 is SNHLY and CDR2 is FYNNEI in the germline V gene. Germline trimming cut 4 bases from V and 6 bases from J; bases unmatched to any gene: 15. The CDR3 loop spans 17 amino acids. Method: immunoSEQ multiplex PCR; TCRdb's copy keeps in-frame clones and lacks some. The table lists tens of thousands of clones, around 80% of them singletons. Study findings and constraints: The breadth and depth of Spike-specific TCRs increased once two AZD1222 doses had been given. Clonal diversity was possibly underestimated, and the donors were mostly white British, with more females. The peak T cell response came first, and repertoires were sampled only after it.

The sample was peripheral blood, taken 28 days after the second dose of the MenACWY control vaccine. The chain employs TRBV2 and TRBJ2-5, with 9 bases lining up with TRBD2. The TCR originated in an adult who received the MenACWY meningococcal vaccine as a control. CDR3 loop: CASSVGSSGGFGKTQYF. The CDR3 DNA sequence: TGTGCCAGCAGTGTAGGGAGTAGCGGGGGTTTCGGGAAGACCCAGTACTTC. Filled out from reference TRBV2 and TRBJ2-5, the complete variable domain reads EPEVTQTPSHQVTQMGQEVILRCVPISNHLYFYWYRQILGQKVEFLVSFYNNEISEKSEIFDDQFSVERPDGSNFTLKIRSTKLEDSAMYFCASSVGSSGGFGKTQYFGPGTRLLVL.